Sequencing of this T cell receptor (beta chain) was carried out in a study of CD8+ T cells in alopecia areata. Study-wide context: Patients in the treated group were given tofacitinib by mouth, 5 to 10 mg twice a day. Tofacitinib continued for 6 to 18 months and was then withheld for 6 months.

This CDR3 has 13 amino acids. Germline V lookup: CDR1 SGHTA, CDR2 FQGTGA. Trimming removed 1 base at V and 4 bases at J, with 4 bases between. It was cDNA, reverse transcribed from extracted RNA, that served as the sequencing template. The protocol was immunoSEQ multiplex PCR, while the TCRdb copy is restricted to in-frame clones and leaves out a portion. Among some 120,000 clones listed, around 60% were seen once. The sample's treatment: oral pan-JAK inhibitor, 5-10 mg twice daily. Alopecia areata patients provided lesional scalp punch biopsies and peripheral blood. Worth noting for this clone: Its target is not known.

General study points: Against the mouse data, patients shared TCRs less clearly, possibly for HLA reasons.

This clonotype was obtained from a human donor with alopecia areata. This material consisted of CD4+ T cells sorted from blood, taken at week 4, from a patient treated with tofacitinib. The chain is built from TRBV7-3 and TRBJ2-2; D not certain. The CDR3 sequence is CASSLRSTGELFF. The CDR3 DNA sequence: TGTGCCAGCAGCTTAAGGTCCACCGGGGAGCTGTTTTTT.